This TCR beta chain was profiled in a study of T-cell reconstitution after alpha-beta-depleted transplantation in children. Library preparation (for TCRbeta) was performed with unique molecular identifiers. One entry per CDR3 protein, called by TCRdb with MiXCR from the PCR reads. Among around 700,000 distinct CDR3 sequences listed, over 10% were seen once. Many counts were recorded for this clonotype. This TCR was recovered from a girl under 10 years old with congenital amegakaryocytic thrombocytopenia, due to receive a stem cell transplant. The sample consisted of PBMCs, taken before TCRalphabeta/CD19-depleted stem cell transplant.

Here the CDR3 reads CASSLDGKTQETQYF. Here the CDR3 DNA reads TGCGCCAGCAGCTTGGATGGGAAAACCCAAGAGACCCAGTACTTC. The rearrangement uses TRBV5-1 and TRBJ2-5; no definite D call. The CDR3 has 15 amino acids. Germline CDR1 is SGHRS and CDR2 is YFSETQ. The V end lost 0 bases, the J end lost 1 base, and 10 bases lay between the germline ends.